The present T cell receptor beta chain was sequenced within a study of blood T cell repertoires in COVID-19. Study background: The United States, Italy and Spain supplied acute and convalescent COVID-19 samples. In each case, the material was cDNA or gDNA derived from T cells, B-cell-depleted T cells, or PBMCs.

The authors' processing: Reference gene primer amplification yielded estimated nucleated cell counts. Sequencing was performed with immunoSEQ multiplex PCR; in TCRdb, only in-frame clones are kept and a portion is missing. Clone size and the V and J calls come from that table; the DNA yielded D and trimming. In the table there are 130,000 to 150,000 clones, approximately 81% of which are singletons. Germline V gene data show CDR1 as SNHLY and CDR2 as FYNNEI. The CDR3 totals 15 residues. V lost 3 bases and J lost 0, with 12 bases in between. V usage is TRBV2 and J usage is TRBJ2-7; D is ambiguous. This sequence originates from a human donor with acute or convalescent COVID-19. The donor label of this sample is uncertain. Source material: peripheral blood. The CDR3 here is CASSDVGASSYEQYF. In DNA form, the CDR3 reads TGTGCCAGCAGTGACGTTGGAGCCTCCTCCTACGAGCAGTACTTC.